These 25 T cell receptor beta chains share one sample of origin, sequenced in a study of blood T cell repertoires in COVID-19. This table comes from immunoSEQ multiplex PCR, and its TCRdb copy is limited to in-frame clones, with some not included. The sample lists about 99,000 clones, 70% to 90% occurring once. The sequenced material came from peripheral blood. Source of these receptors: a human donor in a cohort sampled during active COVID-19.

The chain recombines TRBV19 with TRBJ2-3; 10 bases line up with TRBD2. Germline lookup yields CDR1 LNHDA and CDR2 SQIVND (reference sequence). With V trimmed by 0 bases and J by 1 base, 7 bases remained unmatched. This CDR3 spans 18 amino acids. The CDR3 spells CASSIDPSGSLGTDTQYF. CDR3 nucleotides: TGTGCCAGTAGTATAGACCCTAGCGGGAGTCTTGGCACAGATACGCAGTATTTT.

The chain has TRBV5-1 and TRBJ2-3, with a tentative D call TRBD2 (5 bases). Germline loops: CDR1 SGHRS, CDR2 YFSETQ. Trimming cost V 4 bases and J 4 bases, with 16 bases left between them. CDR3 size: 15 residues. The CDR3, as DNA: TGCGCCAGCAGCCCGGCGGGCGGTTCGGCAGATACGCAGTATTTT. This translates into CASSPAGGSADTQYF.

The genes are TRBV29-1 and TRBJ2-3; 13 positions agree with TRBD2. CDR1 SQVTM and CDR2 ANQGSEA come from the germline V gene. J was trimmed by 9 bases and V by 1 base; bases with no gene match: 7. This CDR3 has 15 residues. Here the CDR3 DNA reads TGCAGCGTTGAAGCTGGACTAGCGGGAGCTTCGACGCAGTATTTT. This sequence encodes CSVEAGLAGASTQYF.

The chain combines TRBV5-4 with TRBJ1-2; 8 bases match TRBD1. The CDR3 is 13 amino acids. Trimming removed 4 bases from V and 5 bases from J; junction bases left unmatched: 4. CDR1 SGHNT and CDR2 YYREEE come from the germline V gene (reference sequence). CDR3 sequence (DNA): TGTGCCAGCAGCCTGACAGGGGCATATGGCTACACCTTC. Its translation is CASSLTGAYGYTF.

The chain employs TRBV14 and TRBJ2-1; 11 bases agree with TRBD2. This CDR3 is built from 17 residues. The trim removed 3 bases at V and 4 bases at J, leaving 8 bases unmatched. Germline-derived CDR1 and CDR2 are SGHDN and FVKESK. In nucleotides, the CDR3 is TGTGCCAGCAGCCACCTTACCGGGACTAGCGGATACAATGAGCAGTTCTTC. It codes for CASSHLTGTSGYNEQFF.

In this sample, this clone turned up a few times. The genes are TRBV6-5 and TRBJ1-2; 11 bases line up with TRBD1. V lost 2 bases to trimming and J lost 4 bases; unmatched junction nucleotides: 6. The CDR3 length is 16 residues. Germline V CDR1 and CDR2: MNHEY, SVGAGI. This CDR3 is CASSYTRTGGGYGYTF. The CDR3 region has the DNA TGTGCCAGCAGTTACACCAGGACAGGGGGCGGCTATGGCTACACCTTC.

This clone has just one count. The chain recombines TRBV24-1 with TRBJ2-5, with 14 bases aligning to TRBD2. V lost 9 bases, J lost 4 bases, and 12 bases stayed unmatched. Germline lookup yields CDR1 KGHDR and CDR2 SFDVKD. The CDR3 totals 17 residues. The CDR3 nucleotides are TGTGCCACCTCGACAGGGACTAGCGGGGGAGCAGGAGAGACCCAGTACTTC. Its translation is CATSTGTSGGAGETQYF.

V usage is TRBV19 and J usage is TRBJ2-5; maybe TRBD2 (6 bases). Germline CDR1 and CDR2: LNHDA and SQIVND (reference sequence). The CDR3 loop spans 15 amino acids. V lost 4 bases, J lost 2 bases, and 14 bases lay in between. The CDR3 sequence is CASSNGLRDQETQYF. Written as DNA, the CDR3 is TGTGCCAGTAGTAACGGTTTGCGGGATCAAGAGACCCAGTACTTC.

J is TRBJ2-5 and V is TRBV18; 9 bases match TRBD1. The CDR3 loop spans 14 amino acids. CDR1 is KGHSH, CDR2 LQKENI, per germline. With 8 bases clipped from V and 3 bases from J, the junction kept 7 bases outside the gene matches. CDR3 protein: CASNPRQGEETQYF. CDR3 nucleotide sequence: TGTGCCAGCAATCCCCGACAGGGGGAAGAGACCCAGTACTTC. Variable domain in full (rest from reference TRBV18 and TRBJ2-5): NAGVMQNPRHLVRRRGQEARLRCSPMKGHSHVYWYRQLPEEGLKFMVYLQKENIIDESGMPKERFSAEFPKEGPSILRIQQVVRGDSAAYFCASNPRQGEETQYFGPGTRLLVL.

The chain uses TRBV19 and TRBJ2-1; 13 bases align to TRBD2. The CDR3 is 14 residues long. Germline CDR1 and CDR2: LNHDA and SQIVND (reference sequence). V dropped 5 bases and J dropped 10; count of bases not matched to a gene: 5. The CDR3 DNA reads TGTGCCAGTAGTCCAGGACTAGCGGGAGACGAGCAGTTCTTC. Its translation: CASSPGLAGDEQFF. The entire variable domain, with the rest obtained from reference TRBV19 and TRBJ2-1, is as follows: DGGITQSPKYLFRKEGQNVTLSCEQNLNHDAMYWYRQDPGQGLRLIYYSQIVNDFQKGDIAEGYSVSREKKESFPLTVTSAQKNPTAFYLCASSPGLAGDEQFFGPGTRLTVL.

The V call is TRBV11-2, the J call TRBJ1-3; D gene unclear. Germline CDR1 reads SGHAT; CDR2 reads FQNNGV. This CDR3 region has 16 residues. V lost 0 bases to trimming and J lost 2 bases, with 11 bases between them. The CDR3 loop is CASSLDSAGTGNTIYF. DNA for the CDR3: TGTGCCAGCAGCTTAGATTCGGCCGGGACTGGAAACACCATATATTTT.

The chain links TRBV27 to TRBJ2-2; 9 nucleotides match TRBD2. CDR3 size: 14 residues. Trimming cost V 7 bases and J 7 bases; bases outside gene matches: 7. The germline V gene has CDR1 MNHEY and CDR2 SMNVEV (reference sequence). CDR3 bases: TGTGCCAGCAAGATGGGACTAGCAAGCGGGGAGCTGTTTTTT. Protein: CASKMGLASGELFF.

This chain links TRBV18 with TRBJ1-1; D might be TRBD1 (5 bases). Germline V gene lookup returns CDR1 KGHSH and CDR2 LQKENI. Trimming shortened V by 0 bases and J by 5 bases, and 10 bases separated the two germline ends. The CDR3 is 14 amino acids. The CDR3 nucleotides read TGTGCCAGCTCACCACCGGGGGGTCGGACTGAAGCTTTCTTT. Its protein product is CASSPPGGRTEAFF.

The chain has TRBV5-1 and TRBJ2-7, with 7 bases lining up with TRBD2. Unmatched junction bases numbered 8, after V lost 2 bases and J lost 3 bases. The CDR3 is 15 residues long. Germline CDR1 and CDR2: SGHRS and YFSETQ. As DNA, the CDR3 is TGCGCCAGCAGCTTACCCCGGGGGGAGATCTACGAGCAGTACTTC. Its protein product is CASSLPRGEIYEQYF.

V and J are TRBV5-1 and TRBJ2-6; 8 bases fit TRBD1. This CDR3 spans 17 amino acids. Germline loops: CDR1 SGHRS, CDR2 YFSETQ. Losses at the gene ends were 5 bases for V and 0 bases for J; bases not matched to a gene: 7. In nucleotides, the CDR3 is TGCGCCAGCAGAGGACAGGGACTGAGCTCTGGGGCCAACGTCCTGACTTTC. Its protein product is CASRGQGLSSGANVLTF.

This chain connects TRBV4-3 to TRBJ2-1; D perhaps matches TRBD1 (5 bases). Trimming stripped 2 bases from V and 5 bases from J, with 13 bases between. CDR3 length: 15 amino acids. Per the germline V gene, CDR1 is LGHNA and CDR2 is YSLEER. The CDR3 region has the DNA TGCGCCAGCAGCCAATTCAGGGCTGCCCACAATGAGCAGTTCTTC. This gives the protein CASSQFRAAHNEQFF.

The V gene is TRBV5-8, the J gene TRBJ2-3; 11 bases are a match to TRBD2. The CDR3 is 18 amino acids. Losses at the gene ends were 2 bases for V and 3 bases for J; bases not matched to a gene: 11. Germline loops: CDR1 SGHTS, CDR2 YDEGEE. DNA for the CDR3: TGTGCCAGCAGCTTAGACGGCCTACTAGCGGGAGCGACAGATACGCAGTATTTT. This gives the protein CASSLDGLLAGATDTQYF.

V gene TRBV30 combines with J gene TRBJ1-2; D uncertain. Trimming took off 3 bases at V and 6 bases at J, with 11 bases between the two ends. The CDR3 is made up of 12 amino acids. The germline V gene has CDR1 GTSNPN and CDR2 SVGIG (reference sequence). The CDR3, as DNA: TGTGCCTGGAGCCTTCCGGGTCATGGCTACACCTTC. Its translation: CAWSLPGHGYTF.

V is TRBV3-1 (or the pseudogene TRBV3-2) and J is TRBJ2-4; D is perhaps TRBD1 (7 bases). The germline V gene encodes CDR1 LGHDT and CDR2 YNNKEL (reference sequence). The CDR3 contains 13 residues. V lost 1 base to trimming and J lost 9 bases, with 10 bases between them. This CDR3 is CASSQGQGGIQYF. Here the CDR3 DNA reads TGTGCCAGCAGCCAAGGGCAGGGGGGCATTCAGTACTTC.

Only one count was recorded for this clone. This sequence joins TRBV7-3 and TRBJ2-1; 9 bases map to TRBD1. The CDR3 has 17 amino acids. Germline V gene sequence: CDR1 SGHTA, CDR2 FQGTGA. Trimming cost V 2 bases and J 4 bases; bases outside gene matches: 9. The chain's CDR3 is CASSLYVGGQGYNEQFF. In nucleotides, the CDR3 is TGTGCCAGCAGCTTATATGTGGGGGGACAGGGATACAATGAGCAGTTCTTC.

This chain uses TRBV6-5 with TRBJ2-7; TRBD1 matches at 7 bases. This CDR3 has 15 residues. From germline, CDR1 is MNHEY and CDR2 SVGAGI. V shed 2 bases, J shed 3 bases, and the junction held 7 bases outside the gene matches. CDR3 residues: CASSYVGGEFYEQYF. CDR3 nucleotide sequence: TGTGCCAGCAGTTACGTAGGGGGCGAGTTCTACGAGCAGTACTTC.

V gene TRBV7-2 combines with J gene TRBJ1-5, with a weak D call TRBD1 (5 bases). V shed 1 base and J shed 6 bases, with 10 bases lying between them. This CDR3 comprises 14 residues. Germline loops: CDR1 SGHTA, CDR2 FQGNSA. DNA of the CDR3: TGTGCCAGCAGCTTAGGATGGGGGGGTCAGCCCCAGCATTTT. Translating it yields CASSLGWGGQPQHF.

This chain uses TRBV18 with TRBJ2-7, with TRBD2 matching over 8 bases. CDR1 is KGHSH and CDR2 is LQKENI in the germline V gene. V lost 6 bases and J lost 0; bases outside the gene matches: 10. The CDR3 spans 16 residues. The CDR3 loop is CASSQPGTSSSYEQYF. The CDR3 bases are TGTGCCAGCTCGCAACCCGGGACTAGTTCCTCCTACGAGCAGTACTTC.

The chain is built from TRBV2 and TRBJ1-4, with D unclear. CDR1 and CDR2 (germline): SNHLY, FYNNEI. The CDR3 is 13 residues long. Trimming took off 6 bases at V and 5 bases at J, with 10 bases between the two ends. The CDR3 DNA follows: TGTGCCAGCAGGCGGCAGAGAAATGAAAAACTGTTTTTT. Protein sequence: CASRRQRNEKLFF.

The chain couples TRBV5-1 to TRBJ2-7; 9 nucleotides line up with TRBD1. The CDR3 runs to 13 residues. V gave up 4 bases and J gave up 5 bases; unmatched junction bases: 4. Per germline, CDR1 SGHRS and CDR2 YFSETQ. CDR3 sequence: CASSADRGNEQYF. CDR3 nucleotide sequence: TGCGCCAGCAGCGCCGACAGGGGGAACGAGCAGTACTTC. Looking up the rest from reference TRBV5-1 and TRBJ2-7 gives the full variable domain: KAGVTQTPRYLIKTRGQQVTLSCSPISGHRSVSWYQQTPGQGLQFLFEYFSETQRNKGNFPGRFSGRQFSNSRSEMNVSTLELGDSALYLCASSADRGNEQYFGPGTRLTVT.